This T cell receptor beta chain was captured in a study of response to subunit inactivated influenza vaccine. General study points: Authors suggested that a seasonal influenza vaccination recruits few new T cells each time.

With regard to this clonotype: The antigen remains unidentified.

Deletions cut 2 bases from V and 5 bases from J, with 16 bases between. The CDR3 runs to 16 residues. TCRdb re-called the RT-PCR reads with MiXCR, one entry per CDR3 protein. The table shows around 300,000 distinct CDR3 sequences, with about 20% occurring only once. Sample: PBMCs from blood, taken less than 22 months after vaccination. The sequence was obtained from a man between 45 and 75 years old who received an inactivated influenza vaccine. The chain joins TRBV23-1 to TRBJ1-5; D unclear. TRBV23-1 is an ORF for which the function is uncertain. The CDR3 DNA reads as TGCGCCAGCAGTCAACCTTTGTTGGACGGGCATCAGCCCCAGCATTTT. Translation: CASSQPLLDGHQPQHF.